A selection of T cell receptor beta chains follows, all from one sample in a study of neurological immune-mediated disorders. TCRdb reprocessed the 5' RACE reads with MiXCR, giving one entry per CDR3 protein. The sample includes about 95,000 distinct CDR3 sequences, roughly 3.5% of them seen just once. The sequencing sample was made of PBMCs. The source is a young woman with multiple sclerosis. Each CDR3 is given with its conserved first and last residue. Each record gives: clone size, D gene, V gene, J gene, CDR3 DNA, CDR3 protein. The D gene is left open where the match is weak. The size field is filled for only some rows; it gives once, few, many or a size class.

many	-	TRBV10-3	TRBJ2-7	TGTGCCATCACTGCCAGGGAATCCTACGAGCAGTACTTC	CAITARESYEQYF
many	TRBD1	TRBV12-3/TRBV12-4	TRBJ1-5	TGTGCCACCATGATGAGGATTGGGACAGCGAGCAATCAGCCCCAGCATTTT	CATMMRIGTASNQPQHF
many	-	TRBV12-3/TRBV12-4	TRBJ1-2	TGTGCCAGCAGTTTAAGGGAAGGCTATGGCTACACCTTC	CASSLREGYGYTF
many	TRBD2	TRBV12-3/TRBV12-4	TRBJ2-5	TGTGCCAGCAGGATGGGACTAGCACAAGAGACCCAGTACTTC	CASRMGLAQETQYF
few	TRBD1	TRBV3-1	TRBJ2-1	TGTGCCAGCAGCCAAGAATGGGACAGGGGCCCCAATGAGCAGTTCTTC	CASSQEWDRGPNEQFF
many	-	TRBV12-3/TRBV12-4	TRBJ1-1	TGTGCCAGCCGTGAGGACACTGAAGCTTTCTTT	CASREDTEAFF
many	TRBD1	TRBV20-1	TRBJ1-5	TGCAGTGCTCAACTCCCGACAGGGGCAAATCAGCCCCAGCATTTT	CSAQLPTGANQPQHF
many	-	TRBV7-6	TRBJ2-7	TGTGCCAGCAGCTTAGCGAGTGGGCCGGACGAGCAGTACTTC	CASSLASGPDEQYF
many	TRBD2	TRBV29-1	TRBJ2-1	TGCAGCGTTGGGTCTCTAGCGGGTTACAATGAGCAGTTCTTC	CSVGSLAGYNEQFF
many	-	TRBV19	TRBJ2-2	TGTGCCAGTAGTTTAACAGGGTTGGCCGGGGAGCTGTTTTTT	CASSLTGLAGELFF
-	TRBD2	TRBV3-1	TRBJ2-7	TGTGCCAGCAGTTTAGCGGGGGGGACCAATGGCTACGAGCAGTACTTC	CASSLAGGTNGYEQYF
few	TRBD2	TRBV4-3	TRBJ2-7	TGCGCCAGCAGCCAAGAAACGGCTAGCGGGAGGGCCGGGTACGAGCAGTACTTC	CASSQETASGRAGYEQYF
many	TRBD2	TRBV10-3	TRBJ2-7	TGTGCCACATCGGGACTAGCGAACGAGCAGTACTTC	CATSGLANEQYF
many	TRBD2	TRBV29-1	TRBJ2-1	TGCAGCGTGTTCACACGGACTAGCGGGGGGGCCCATGAGCAGTTCTTC	CSVFTRTSGGAHEQFF
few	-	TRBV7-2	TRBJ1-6	TGTGCCAGCAGCTTCTGGGGGGTAGGGAATTCACCCCTCCACTTT	CASSFWGVGNSPLHF
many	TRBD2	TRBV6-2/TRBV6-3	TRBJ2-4	TGTGCCAGCAGTCCCCCCGCTAGCGGGAATCCCAAAAACATTCAGTACTTC	CASSPPASGNPKNIQYF
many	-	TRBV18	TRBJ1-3	TGTGCCAGCTCACCAGTTGACTCTGGAAACACCATATATTTT	CASSPVDSGNTIYF
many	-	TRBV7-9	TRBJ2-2	TGTGCCAGCAGCCACACCGGGGAGCTGTTTTTT	CASSHTGELFF
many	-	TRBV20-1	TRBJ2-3	TGCAGTGCTAACGACGCCAATTTGGATACGCAGTATTTT	CSANDANLDTQYF
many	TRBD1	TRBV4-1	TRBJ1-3	TGCGCCAGCAGCCAACCGACAGGGAGAGAAAACACCATATATTTT	CASSQPTGRENTIYF
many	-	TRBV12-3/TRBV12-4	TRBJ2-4	TGTGCCAGCAGGGGCTGGGGGGCAGCCAAAAACATTCAGTACTTC	CASRGWGAAKNIQYF
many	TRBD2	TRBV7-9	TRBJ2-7	TGTGCCAGCAGCCGGACTAGCGGGGCCTACGAGCAGTACTTC	CASSRTSGAYEQYF
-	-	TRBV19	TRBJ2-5	TGTGCCAGTAACTCTGTATCGTCTGGGGAGCAGTACTTC	CASNSVSSGEQYF
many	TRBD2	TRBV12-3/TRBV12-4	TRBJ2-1	TGTGCCAGCAGTCGCAGCGGGGGGGCACAATGGTTCTTC	CASSRSGGAQWFF
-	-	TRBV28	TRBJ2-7	TGTGCCAGCAGTTTAGCACATCTTGAGCAGTACTTC	CASSLAHLEQYF
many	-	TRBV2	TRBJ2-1	TGTGCCAGCAGTCCTCAAGCGCGGCAGTTCTTC	CASSPQARQFF
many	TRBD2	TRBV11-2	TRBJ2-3	TGTGCCAGCAGCTTAGGGACTAGCGGTTATAATACGCAGTATTTT	CASSLGTSGYNTQYF
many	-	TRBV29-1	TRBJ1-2	TGCAGCGTTGAAGCCCCTCCCTATGGCTACACCTTC	CSVEAPPYGYTF
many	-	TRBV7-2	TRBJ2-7	TGTGCCAGCGCCCTGGGACTTCTCCCCTACGAGCAGTACTTC	CASALGLLPYEQYF
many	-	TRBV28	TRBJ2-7	TGTGCCAGCAGTTTCTCTAGGCTAGACGAGCAGTACTTC	CASSFSRLDEQYF
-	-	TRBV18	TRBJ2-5	TGTGCCAGCTCACCACGTTCAACACAAGAGACCCAGTACTTC	CASSPRSTQETQYF